This T cell receptor (beta chain) was obtained from a study of T cell responses to AZD1222 COVID-19 vaccine (dated by TCRdb to the early 2020s). Describing the broader study: AZD1222 recipients with second doses at about 4 weeks or about 12 weeks were pooled, because spike-specific TCR depth and breadth did not differ between schedules. Trial participants were enrolled by age into 18-55, 56-69 and 70-plus year subgroups, with about 150, 28 and 57 TCR-sequenced participants respectively. A total of 233 trial participants underwent TCR sequencing, of whom some 200 had received two doses of AZD1222 and roughly 26 had received two doses of the MenACWY control vaccine.

Study-level results and caveats: CD4 TCRs associated with the vaccine covered the entire spike protein, and the dominant responses were in regions 160-218 and 743-854. A significant rise in spike-specific TCR breadth and depth was observed after two AZD1222 doses relative to day 0 and relative to MenACWY recipients. In the small 56-69-year group, the increase in depth fell short of significance, most likely because of low power. Conclusions about previously exposed vaccinees are limited, since just a handful of AZD1222 recipients were seropositive for SARS-CoV-2 at baseline. Participants were mostly white British and included more females than males, and it was suggested by the authors that clonal diversity may have been underestimated. Epitopes outside the regions mutated in the B.1.351 and B.1.1.7 variants were reportedly recognized by nearly half of the unique spike-specific TCRs. Because no day 14 peak-response samples were available, the repertoires could be characterized only after the peak T cell response.

The CDR3 regions of human TCRbeta chains were analyzed by immunosequencing. From the authors' description of their analysis: TCRs in the repertoires were compared against a reference library of SARS-CoV-2-specific TCRs that had been generated with the MIRA antigen-specificity platform. Breadth was defined as the fraction of unique TCRs that were SARS-CoV-2-associated. Depth was defined as the fraction of total T cells that were SARS-CoV-2-associated. Using the MIRA data, every spike-specific TCR was mapped to the spike region that the TCR reacted to and assigned to either a CD4 or a CD8 class. Log10-transformed breadth and depth values were compared by one-way ANOVA with Sidak's multiple comparisons tests. TCRdb's version of the immuneACCESS table is confined to in-frame rearrangements and falls short of the full clone set. An unresolved V gene accounts for under half of the shortfall where checked; the remainder is of unknown origin. From that table come the V and J calls and clone size; the DNA was used to work out D and trimming. Across this sample there are tens of thousands of clones, with approximately 91% seen only once. Of the sample, 20% to 25% falls within the top ten clones.

Concerning this clone: The antigen it recognizes is unknown. No much larger clonotype is one base removed from it; base qualities were not supplied.

Per the publication, the time point label means: baseline before first vaccination. Samples from vaccinated people were obtained from the UK trials COV001 and COV002, which included a single-blind randomized controlled phase 2/3 trial of AZD1222 (ChAdOx1 nCoV-19) in healthy adults. For TCRbeta chain sequencing, PBMC samples were collected from trial participants at day 0 and at day 28 after the second dose. The CDR3, cysteine through phenylalanine, is 16 amino acids long. Only the CDR3 portion is preserved as DNA: 48 bases, with reading frame beginning at the first base. The CDR1 and CDR2 encoded by the germline V gene are MNHEY and SVGAGI. Compared with germline, V lacks 0 bases and J lacks 5 bases; bases without a gene match: 4.

Here the chain combines TRBV6-5 and TRBJ1-4; TRBD1 lines up with 9 middle nucleotides. This sequence was found in an adult in good health. The material sequenced was peripheral blood, taken on day 0 of AZD1222 vaccination. Read as DNA, the sequence is TGTGCCAGCAGTTACTCCTTGGGACAGGGAAATGAAAAACTGTTTTTT. This yields the protein CASSYSLGQGNEKLFF.